The 26 T cell receptor beta chains reported below all come from one sample, sequenced in a study of T cells in localized non-small cell lung cancer. This table comes from immunoSEQ multiplex PCR, and its TCRdb copy is limited to in-frame clones, with some not included. The table has tens of thousands of clones, more than 85% seen once. Source: peripheral blood, taken before any cancer treatment. Receptors were obtained from a female donor of 60 years or more with stage II squamous cell lung carcinoma.

This clone was observed a handful of times. The chain couples TRBV2 to TRBJ2-4; TRBD1 matches at 12 bases. Trimming at V came to 7 bases and at J to 0 bases, leaving 7 bases not matched to a gene. This CDR3 comprises 17 residues. Germline loops: CDR1 SNHLY, CDR2 FYNNEI. CDR3 coding DNA: TGTGCCAGCAACCGGGACAGGGGGCCCCTAGCCAAAAACATTCAGTACTTC. Its protein is CASNRDRGPLAKNIQYF. The full variable domain, rest sourced from reference TRBV2 and TRBJ2-4, is EPEVTQTPSHQVTQMGQEVILRCVPISNHLYFYWYRQILGQKVEFLVSFYNNEISEKSEIFDDQFSVERPDGSNFTLKIRSTKLEDSAMYFCASNRDRGPLAKNIQYFGAGTRLSVL.

The rearrangement uses TRBV19 and TRBJ2-6; 7 nucleotides line up with TRBD1. Per the germline V gene, CDR1 is LNHDA and CDR2 is SQIVND (reference sequence). With V trimmed by 6 bases and J by 0 bases, 8 bases remained unmatched. The CDR3 contains 17 residues. The CDR3 bases are TGTGCCAGTAGCCACCGGGACAGAGCCTCTGGGGCCAACGTCCTGACTTTC. Translated, it gives CASSHRDRASGANVLTF.

The V call is TRBV4-2, the J call TRBJ1-1, with a possible D match to TRBD1 (6 bases). V was shortened by 2 bases and J by 0 bases, with 13 bases between the two germline ends. This CDR3 is built from 16 residues. In germline, CDR1 is LGHNA, CDR2 YNFKEQ. The CDR3 is CASSQISGHLNTEAFF. Here the CDR3 DNA reads TGTGCCAGCAGCCAAATTTCGGGACACCTGAACACTGAAGCTTTCTTT.

The chain has TRBV5-1 and TRBJ1-6, with 7 bases lining up with TRBD1. CDR1 and CDR2 from the germline V gene are SGHRS and YFSETQ. This CDR3 spans 15 amino acids. Germline trimming cut 0 bases from V and 10 bases from J; bases unmatched to any gene: 7. Here the CDR3 DNA reads TGCGCCAGCAGCTTGGACGGGACAGTGGGATCACCCCTCCACTTT. The encoded protein is CASSLDGTVGSPLHF.

The J gene is TRBJ2-1, the V gene TRBV2; TRBD2 agrees at 10 bases. V gave up 10 bases and J gave up 8 bases; unmatched junction bases: 11. CDR1 SNHLY and CDR2 FYNNEI come from the germline V gene. This CDR3 contains 14 residues. CDR3 region: CATAKRGGGDEQFF. The CDR3 DNA follows: TGTGCCACCGCTAAGCGGGGGGGCGGGGATGAGCAGTTCTTC.

V usage is TRBV5-4 and J usage is TRBJ2-2, with TRBD2 matching 7 bases. This CDR3 comprises 15 residues. The ends lost 2 bases at V and 5 bases at J; junction bases unmatched: 6. The germline CDR1 and CDR2 sequences are SGHNT and YYREEE (reference sequence). CDR3 bases: TGTGCCAGCAGCTTTAGCATTAGCGGGACCGGGGAGCTGTTTTTT. Its translation is CASSFSISGTGELFF.

This clone was observed a few times. The chain has TRBV6-1 and TRBJ2-5; unclear D gene. Between the trimmed V and J ends, which lost 3 bases and 1 base, there was a span of 15 bases. This CDR3 spans 16 amino acids. Germline assignment: CDR1 MNHNS and CDR2 SASEGT. The CDR3 DNA reads as TGTGCCAGCAGTGACCTACTCTCGCAGGTCCAAGAGACCCAGTACTTC. It codes for CASSDLLSQVQETQYF.

V is TRBV7-3 and J is TRBJ2-2, with 8 nucleotides matching TRBD1. Germline V lookup: CDR1 SGHTA, CDR2 FQGTGA. The CDR3 runs to 16 residues. After removal of 2 bases from V and 2 bases from J, the junction contained 4 bases not matched to a gene. The CDR3 bases are TGTGCCAGCAGCTTAGCCGGGACAGGAAACACCGGGGAGCTGTTTTTT. Protein sequence: CASSLAGTGNTGELFF.

The rearrangement links TRBV4-1 to TRBJ2-2; D possibly uses TRBD1 or TRBD2 (6 bases each). Trimming cost V 1 base and J 7 bases, with 19 bases left between them. Per the germline V gene, CDR1 is MGHRA and CDR2 is YSYEKL. This CDR3 has 17 amino acids. CDR3: CASSQGGDIRLIGELFF. CDR3 nucleotides: TGCGCCAGCAGCCAAGGGGGGGACATAAGGCTTATCGGGGAGCTGTTTTTT.

This chain uses TRBV15 with TRBJ2-3; D is possibly TRBD2 (5 bases). CDR3 length equals 14 residues. The germline CDR1 and CDR2 sequences are LNHNV and YYDKDF (reference sequence). V was shortened by 3 bases and J by 9 bases, with 16 bases between the two germline ends. CDR3 protein: CATSSPSGGLTQYF. CDR3 nucleotides: TGTGCCACCAGCAGCCCTAGTGGAGGTCTCACGCAGTATTTT.

The CDR3 region is CASSFGQGEKLFF. In DNA, the CDR3 is TGCGCCAGCAGCTTCGGACAGGGCGAAAAACTGTTTTTT. The V gene is TRBV5-1, the J gene TRBJ1-4, with TRBD1 matching 8 bases. This CDR3 comprises 13 residues. Trimming removed 2 bases from V and 8 bases from J; junction bases left unmatched: 2. Germline CDR1 and CDR2: SGHRS and YFSETQ.

J is TRBJ2-1 and V is TRBV5-4, with D unclear. This CDR3 region has 13 residues. Trimming pared 1 base from V and 7 bases from J, leaving 9 bases between. Per the germline V gene, CDR1 is SGHNT and CDR2 is YYREEE (reference sequence). CDR3 DNA: TGTGCCAGCAGCTTGAGGGCTGTAAATGAGCAGTTCTTC. It yields the protein CASSLRAVNEQFF.

This clone was seen a single time. As DNA, the CDR3 is TGTGCCAGCAGCCCGGGACAGACCAGCACAGATACGCAGTATTTT. As protein: CASSPGQTSTDTQYF. The chain couples TRBV5-8 to TRBJ2-3; 7 bases are a match to TRBD1. CDR1 and CDR2 (germline): SGHTS, YDEGEE. The CDR3 length is 15 residues. The V segment lost 4 bases and the J segment 0 bases; nucleotides outside the gene matches: 5. The variable domain in full, with the rest retrieved from reference TRBV5-8 and TRBJ2-3, is EAGVTQSPTHLIKTRGQQATLRCSPISGHTSVYWYQQALGLGLQFLLWYDEGEERNRGNFPPRFSGRQFPNYSSELNVNALELEDSALYLCASSPGQTSTDTQYFGPGTRLTVL.

In the case of this clone: The junction departs from the called germline gene at one end, perhaps through a read error. The genes are TRBV7-7 and TRBJ1-1; 9 positions match TRBD1. CDR1 is SSHAT and CDR2 is FNYEAQ in the germline V gene (reference sequence). The CDR3 totals 17 residues. CDR3 protein: CASSLISLGTGSTEAFF. The CDR3, as DNA: TGTGCTAGCAGCTTAATTTCCCTCGGGACAGGGAGCACTGAAGCTTTCTTT.

J is TRBJ1-4 and V is TRBV5-4, with TRBD1 matching 8 bases. Trimming took 2 bases from V and 5 from J; bases not matched to a gene: 14. Looked up from germline, CDR1 is SGHNT and CDR2 is YYREEE (reference sequence). This CDR3 region has 18 residues. CDR3 sequence: CASSLIGGAGQENEKLFF. For the CDR3, the DNA is TGTGCCAGCAGCTTAATAGGCGGGGCGGGACAGGAAAATGAAAAACTGTTTTTT. Variable domain in full (rest from reference TRBV5-4 and TRBJ1-4): ETGVTQSPTHLIKTRGQQVTLRCSSQSGHNTVSWYQQALGQGPQFIFQYYREEENGRGNFPPRFSGLQFPNYSSELNVNALELDDSALYLCASSLIGGAGQENEKLFFGSGTQLSVL.

This chain uses TRBV9 with TRBJ1-1; TRBD1 is a possible D gene (6 bases). V was shortened by 7 bases and J by 3 bases, with 10 bases between the two germline ends. CDR1 and CDR2 from the germline V gene are SGDLS and YYNGEE. This CDR3 is 12 amino acids long. In DNA, the CDR3 is TGTGCCAGCGGACCAGGGGACACTGAAGCTTTCTTT. The encoded protein is CASGPGDTEAFF. The complete variable domain, with remaining parts taken from reference TRBV9 and TRBJ1-1, reads DSGVTQTPKHLITATGQRVTLRCSPRSGDLSVYWYQQSLDQGLQFLIQYYNGEERAKGNILERFSAQQFPDLHSELNLSSLELGDSALYFCASGPGDTEAFFGQGTRLTVV.

The chain couples TRBV5-1 to TRBJ2-7, with 9 positions matching TRBD2. The germline CDR1 and CDR2 sequences are SGHRS and YFSETQ. The CDR3 extends over 16 amino acids. V lost 4 bases and J lost 5; bases outside the gene matches: 13. The CDR3 loop is CASSIILAGDTDEQYF. CDR3 nucleotides: TGCGCCAGCAGCATAATACTAGCGGGTGACACCGACGAGCAGTACTTC. The full variable domain, in which reference TRBV5-1 and TRBJ2-7 provide the parts outside the CDR3, is KAGVTQTPRYLIKTRGQQVTLSCSPISGHRSVSWYQQTPGQGLQFLFEYFSETQRNKGNFPGRFSGRQFSNSRSEMNVSTLELGDSALYLCASSIILAGDTDEQYFGPGTRLTVT.

The chain joins TRBV19 to TRBJ2-7; the match to TRBD2 covers 14 bases. The CDR3 extends over 16 amino acids. V lost 4 bases, J lost 5 bases, and 7 bases stayed unmatched. Germline V gene data show CDR1 as LNHDA and CDR2 as SQIVND (reference sequence). CDR3: CASSTRLAGGVHEQYF. For the CDR3, the DNA is TGTGCCAGTAGTACGCGACTAGCGGGGGGGGTCCACGAGCAGTACTTC.

V usage is TRBV15 and J usage is TRBJ2-7; TRBD1 might be the D (5 bases). V lost 1 base, J lost 9 bases, and 10 bases lay in between. The CDR3 loop spans 12 amino acids. Germline V gene sequence: CDR1 LNHNV, CDR2 YYDKDF (reference sequence). CDR3 sequence (DNA): TGTGCCACCAGCAGAGCGTGGGGCGGGCAGTACTTC. Translated, it gives CATSRAWGGQYF.

The chain recombines TRBV6-1 with TRBJ1-5; TRBD1 might be the D (5 bases). Between the trimmed V and J ends, which lost 3 bases and 4 bases, there was a span of 16 bases. The germline gives CDR1 MNHNS, CDR2 SASEGT. CDR3 size: 16 residues. CDR3 amino acids: CASSEEQAKGNQPQHF. CDR3 bases: TGTGCCAGCAGTGAGGAACAGGCCAAGGGTAATCAGCCCCAGCATTTT.

The chain recombines TRBV7-9 with TRBJ2-3; 14 bases map to TRBD2. Germline assignment: CDR1 SEHNR and CDR2 FQNEAQ (reference sequence). J lost 6 bases, V lost 7 bases, and 18 bases had no gene match. This CDR3 region has 19 residues. The CDR3 reads CASIREVGLAGGRKDTQYF. In DNA form, the CDR3 reads TGTGCCAGCATCCGAGAGGTAGGACTAGCGGGGGGCCGGAAGGATACGCAGTATTTT. Supplemented by reference TRBV7-9 and TRBJ2-3, the full variable domain reads DTGVSQNPRHKITKRGQNVTFRCDPISEHNRLYWYRQTLGQGPEFLTYFQNEAQLEKSRLLSDRFSAERPKGSFSTLEIQRTEQGDSAMYLCASIREVGLAGGRKDTQYFGPGTRLTVL.

V and J are TRBV6-1 and TRBJ2-1, with TRBD2 as a possible D gene (5 bases). V was pared by 5 bases and J by 12 bases, with 14 bases between. CDR3 length equals 12 residues. CDR1 is MNHNS and CDR2 is SASEGT in the germline V gene. The DNA of the CDR3 is TGTGCCAGCAGTCTTAGCGAGGACCGGCAGTTCTTC. Translating it yields CASSLSEDRQFF.

V gene TRBV19 combines with J gene TRBJ1-5, with 7 bases that match TRBD1. Losses at the gene ends were 4 bases for V and 0 bases for J; bases not matched to a gene: 12. Germline V lookup: CDR1 LNHDA, CDR2 SQIVND (reference sequence). This CDR3 region has 18 residues. The CDR3 protein is CASSNPPDRTLSNQPQHF. Written as DNA, the CDR3 is TGTGCCAGTAGTAACCCTCCGGACAGGACCCTTAGCAATCAGCCCCAGCATTTT.

The J gene is TRBJ2-3, the V gene TRBV5-1, with 14 bases that match TRBD2. The CDR3 length is 20 residues. V shed 4 bases, J shed 2 bases, and the junction held 15 bases outside the gene matches. Germline values: CDR1 SGHRS, CDR2 YFSETQ. The CDR3 region is CASSPRLAGGPRGNTDTQYF. CDR3 nucleotide sequence: TGCGCCAGCAGCCCCCGACTAGCGGGAGGGCCGCGGGGGAACACAGATACGCAGTATTTT.

This clone has just one count. The J gene is TRBJ2-7, the V gene TRBV10-2; TRBD1 might be the D (5 bases). Germline V gives CDR1 WSHSY, CDR2 SAAADI. The CDR3 has 11 amino acids. V lost 9 bases and J 3 bases, leaving 9 bases between the germline ends. CDR3 DNA: TGCGCCAGATACCAGGGCTACGAGCAGTACTTC. It encodes CARYQGYEQYF.

The chain combines TRBV9 with TRBJ2-5; 12 bases map to TRBD2. The CDR3 is made up of 16 amino acids. After removal of 4 bases from V and 8 bases from J, the junction contained 12 bases not matched to a gene. The V gene's germline CDR1 is SGDLS and CDR2 YYNGEE. The CDR3 sequence is CASSPGTSGWGVTQYF. For the CDR3, the DNA is TGTGCCAGCAGCCCCGGGACTAGCGGGTGGGGAGTCACCCAGTACTTC.